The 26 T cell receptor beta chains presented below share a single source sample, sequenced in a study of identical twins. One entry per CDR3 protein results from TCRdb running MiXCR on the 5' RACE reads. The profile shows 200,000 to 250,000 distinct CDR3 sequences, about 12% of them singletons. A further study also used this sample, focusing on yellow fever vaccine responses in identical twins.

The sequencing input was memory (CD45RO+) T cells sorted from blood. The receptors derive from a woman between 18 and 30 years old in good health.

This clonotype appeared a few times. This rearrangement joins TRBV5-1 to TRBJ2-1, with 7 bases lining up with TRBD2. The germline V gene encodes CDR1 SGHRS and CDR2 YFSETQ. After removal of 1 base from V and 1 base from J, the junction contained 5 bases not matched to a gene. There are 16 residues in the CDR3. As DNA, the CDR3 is TGCGCCAGCAGCTTGAATAGCGGGTTGTCCTACAATGAGCAGTTCTTC. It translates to CASSLNSGLSYNEQFF.

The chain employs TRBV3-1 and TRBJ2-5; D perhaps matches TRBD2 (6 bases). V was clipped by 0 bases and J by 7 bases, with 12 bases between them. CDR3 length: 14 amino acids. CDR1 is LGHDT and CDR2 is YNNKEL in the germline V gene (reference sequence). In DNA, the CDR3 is TGTGCCAGCAGCCAAGACGCTAGCGTGGGGACCCAGTACTTC. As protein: CASSQDASVGTQYF.

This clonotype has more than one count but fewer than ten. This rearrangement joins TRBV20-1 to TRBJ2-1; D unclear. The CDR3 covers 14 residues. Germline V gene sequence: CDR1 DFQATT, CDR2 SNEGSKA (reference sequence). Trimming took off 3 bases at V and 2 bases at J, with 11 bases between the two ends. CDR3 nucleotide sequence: TGCAGTGCTAGTTCTAGTCATCCCTACAATGAGCAGTTCTTC. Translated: CSASSSHPYNEQFF.

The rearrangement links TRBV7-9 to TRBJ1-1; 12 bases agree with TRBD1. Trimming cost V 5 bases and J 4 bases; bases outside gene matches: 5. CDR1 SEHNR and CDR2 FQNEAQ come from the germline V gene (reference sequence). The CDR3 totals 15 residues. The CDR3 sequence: CASSPGTGGLTEAFF. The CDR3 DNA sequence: TGTGCCAGCAGCCCGGGGACAGGGGGCCTCACTGAAGCTTTCTTT. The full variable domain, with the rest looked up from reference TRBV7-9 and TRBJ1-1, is DTGVSQNPRHKITKRGQNVTFRCDPISEHNRLYWYRQTLGQGPEFLTYFQNEAQLEKSRLLSDRFSAERPKGSFSTLEIQRTEQGDSAMYLCASSPGTGGLTEAFFGQGTRLTVV.

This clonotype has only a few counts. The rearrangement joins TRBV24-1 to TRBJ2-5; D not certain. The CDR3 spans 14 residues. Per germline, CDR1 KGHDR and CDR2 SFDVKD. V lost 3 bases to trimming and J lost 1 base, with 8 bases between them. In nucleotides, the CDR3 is TGTGCCACCAGTGATCGCCGGATCCAAGAGACCCAGTACTTC. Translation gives CATSDRRIQETQYF.

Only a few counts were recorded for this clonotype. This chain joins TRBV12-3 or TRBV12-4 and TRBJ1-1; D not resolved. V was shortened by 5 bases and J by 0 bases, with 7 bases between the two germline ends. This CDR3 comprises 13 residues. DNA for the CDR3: TGTGCCAGCAGTGCCATCATGAACACTGAAGCTTTCTTT. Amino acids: CASSAIMNTEAFF.

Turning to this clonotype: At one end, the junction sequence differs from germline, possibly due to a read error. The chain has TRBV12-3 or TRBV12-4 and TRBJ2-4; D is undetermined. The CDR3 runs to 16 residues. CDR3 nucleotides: TGTGCCAGAAGTTTATATGGTAACCTAGCCAAAAACATTCAGTACTTC. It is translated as CARSLYGNLAKNIQYF.

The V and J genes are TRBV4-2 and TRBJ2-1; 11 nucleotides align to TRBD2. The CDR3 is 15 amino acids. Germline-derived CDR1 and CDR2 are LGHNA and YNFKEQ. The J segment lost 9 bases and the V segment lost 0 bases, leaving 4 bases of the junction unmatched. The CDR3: CASSQELAGVTEQFF. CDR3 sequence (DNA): TGTGCCAGCAGCCAAGAACTAGCGGGAGTTACTGAGCAGTTCTTC.

CDR3 nucleotide sequence: TGTGCCAGCACCAAAGAAGTCGCTTCAGGACTTGCAAAACGCACAGATACGCAGTATTTT. Residues: CASTKEVASGLAKRTDTQYF. V and J are TRBV3-1 and TRBJ2-3; tentative D call: TRBD2 (5 bases). Trimming pared 7 bases from V and 1 base from J, leaving 30 bases between. From germline, CDR1 is LGHDT and CDR2 YNNKEL (reference sequence). This CDR3 contains 20 residues.

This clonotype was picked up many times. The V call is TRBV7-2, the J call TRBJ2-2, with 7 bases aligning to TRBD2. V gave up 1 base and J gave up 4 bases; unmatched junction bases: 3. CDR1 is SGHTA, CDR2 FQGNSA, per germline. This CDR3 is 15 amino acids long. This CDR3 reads CASSLGGSVTGELFF. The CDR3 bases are TGTGCCAGCAGCTTAGGCGGGAGTGTCACCGGGGAGCTGTTTTTT. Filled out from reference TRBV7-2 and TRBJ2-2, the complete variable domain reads GAGVSQSPSNKVTEKGKDVELRCDPISGHTALYWYRQSLGQGLEFLIYFQGNSAPDKSGLPSDRFSAERTGGSVSTLTIQRTQQEDSAVYLCASSLGGSVTGELFFGEGSRLTVL.

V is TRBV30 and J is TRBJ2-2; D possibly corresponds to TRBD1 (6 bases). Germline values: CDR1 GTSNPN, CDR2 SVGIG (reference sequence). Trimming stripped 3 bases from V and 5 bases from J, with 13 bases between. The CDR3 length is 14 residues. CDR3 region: CAWRIQGGTGELFF. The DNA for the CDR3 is TGTGCCTGGAGAATACAGGGCGGTACCGGGGAGCTGTTTTTT. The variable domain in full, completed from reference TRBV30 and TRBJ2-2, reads SQTIHQWPATLVQPVGSPLSLECTVEGTSNPNLYWYRQAAGRGLQLLFYSVGIGQISSEVPQNLSASRPQDRQFILSSKKLLLSDSGFYLCAWRIQGGTGELFFGEGSRLTVL.

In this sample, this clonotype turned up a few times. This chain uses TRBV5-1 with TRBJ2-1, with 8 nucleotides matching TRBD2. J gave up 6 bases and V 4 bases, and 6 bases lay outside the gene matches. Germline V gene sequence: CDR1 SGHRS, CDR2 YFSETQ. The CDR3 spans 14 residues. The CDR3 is CASSPTGTSNEQFF. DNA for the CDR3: TGCGCCAGCAGCCCGACGGGGACTAGCAATGAGCAGTTCTTC.

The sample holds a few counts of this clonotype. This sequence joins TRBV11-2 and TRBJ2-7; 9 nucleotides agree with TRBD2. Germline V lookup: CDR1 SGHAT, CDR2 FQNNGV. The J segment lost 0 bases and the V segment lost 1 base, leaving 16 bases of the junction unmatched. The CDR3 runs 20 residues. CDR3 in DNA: TGTGCCAGCAGCTTAGGCGGTTATGGAAGCGGGGGGTTACGCTCCTACGAGCAGTACTTC. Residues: CASSLGGYGSGGLRSYEQYF. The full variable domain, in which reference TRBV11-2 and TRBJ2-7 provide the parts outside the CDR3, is EAGVAQSPRYKIIEKRQSVAFWCNPISGHATLYWYQQILGQGPKLLIQFQNNGVVDDSQLPKDRFSAERLKGVDSTLKIQPAKLEDSAVYLCASSLGGYGSGGLRSYEQYFGPGTRLTVT.

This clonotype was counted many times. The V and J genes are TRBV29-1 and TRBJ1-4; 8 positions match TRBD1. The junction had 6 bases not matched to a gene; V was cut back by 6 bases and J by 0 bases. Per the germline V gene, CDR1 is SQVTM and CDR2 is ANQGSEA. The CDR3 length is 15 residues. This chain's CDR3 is CSVQGVAATNEKLFF. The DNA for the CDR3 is TGCAGCGTACAGGGGGTAGCGGCAACTAATGAAAAACTGTTTTTT.

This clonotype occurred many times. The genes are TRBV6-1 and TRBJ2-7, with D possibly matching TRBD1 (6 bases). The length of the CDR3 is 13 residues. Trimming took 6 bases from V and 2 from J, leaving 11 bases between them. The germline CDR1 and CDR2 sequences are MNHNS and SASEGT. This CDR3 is CASRRDNTYEQYF. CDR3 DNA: TGTGCCAGCAGGAGGGACAACACCTACGAGCAGTACTTC.

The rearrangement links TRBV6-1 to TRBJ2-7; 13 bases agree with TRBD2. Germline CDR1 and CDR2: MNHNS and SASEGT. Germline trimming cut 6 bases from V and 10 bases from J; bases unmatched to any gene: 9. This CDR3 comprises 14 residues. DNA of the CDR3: TGTGCCAGCAGCCTACTAGCGGGAGGGCCTACCCAGTACTTC. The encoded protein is CASSLLAGGPTQYF.

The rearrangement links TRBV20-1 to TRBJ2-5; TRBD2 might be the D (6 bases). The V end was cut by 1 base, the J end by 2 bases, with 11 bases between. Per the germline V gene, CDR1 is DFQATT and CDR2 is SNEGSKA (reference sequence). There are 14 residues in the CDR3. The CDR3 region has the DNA TGCAGTGCTAGAGTTAGGCGGGGACAAGAGACCCAGTACTTC. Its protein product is CSARVRRGQETQYF.

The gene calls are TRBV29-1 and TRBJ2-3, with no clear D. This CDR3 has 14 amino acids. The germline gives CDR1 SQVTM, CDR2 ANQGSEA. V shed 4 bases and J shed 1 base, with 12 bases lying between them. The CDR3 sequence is CSVGQPVGTDTQYF. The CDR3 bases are TGCAGCGTTGGTCAGCCCGTTGGCACAGATACGCAGTATTTT.

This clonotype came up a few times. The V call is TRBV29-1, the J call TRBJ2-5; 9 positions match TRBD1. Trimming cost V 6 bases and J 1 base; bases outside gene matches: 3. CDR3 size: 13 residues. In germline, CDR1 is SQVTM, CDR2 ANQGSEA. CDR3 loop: CSVDRGIQETQYF. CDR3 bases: TGCAGCGTGGACAGGGGAATCCAAGAGACCCAGTACTTC.

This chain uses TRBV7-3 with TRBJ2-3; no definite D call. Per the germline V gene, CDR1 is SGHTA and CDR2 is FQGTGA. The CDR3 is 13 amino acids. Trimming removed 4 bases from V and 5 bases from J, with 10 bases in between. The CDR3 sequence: CASSYQLRDTQYF. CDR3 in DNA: TGTGCCAGCAGCTACCAATTACGAGATACGCAGTATTTT.

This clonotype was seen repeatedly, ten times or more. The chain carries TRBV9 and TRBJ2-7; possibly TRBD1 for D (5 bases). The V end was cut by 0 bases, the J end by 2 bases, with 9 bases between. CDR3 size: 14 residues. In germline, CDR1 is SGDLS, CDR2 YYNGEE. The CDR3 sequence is CASSVGRVPYEQYF. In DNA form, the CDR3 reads TGTGCCAGCAGCGTAGGCAGGGTGCCCTACGAGCAGTACTTC.

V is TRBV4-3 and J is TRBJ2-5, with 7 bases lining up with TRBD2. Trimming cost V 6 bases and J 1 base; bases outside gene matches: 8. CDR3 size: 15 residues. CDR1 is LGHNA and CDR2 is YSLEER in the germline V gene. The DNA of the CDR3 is TGCGCCAGCAGTGTGGGGCTAGCGGCCCAAGAGACCCAGTACTTC. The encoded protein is CASSVGLAAQETQYF.

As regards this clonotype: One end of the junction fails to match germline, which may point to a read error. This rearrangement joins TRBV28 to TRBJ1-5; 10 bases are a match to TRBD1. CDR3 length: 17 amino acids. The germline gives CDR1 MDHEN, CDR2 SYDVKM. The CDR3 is CTSSFGTGVPGNQPQHF. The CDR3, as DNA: TGTACCAGCAGTTTCGGGACAGGGGTTCCGGGCAATCAGCCCCAGCATTTT.

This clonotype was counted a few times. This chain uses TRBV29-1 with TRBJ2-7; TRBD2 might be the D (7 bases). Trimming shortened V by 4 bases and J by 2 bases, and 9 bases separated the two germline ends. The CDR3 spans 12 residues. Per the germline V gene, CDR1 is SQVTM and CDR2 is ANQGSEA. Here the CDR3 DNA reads TGCAGCGTTGGGGGGGGGCCCTACGAGCAGTACTTC. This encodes CSVGGGPYEQYF.

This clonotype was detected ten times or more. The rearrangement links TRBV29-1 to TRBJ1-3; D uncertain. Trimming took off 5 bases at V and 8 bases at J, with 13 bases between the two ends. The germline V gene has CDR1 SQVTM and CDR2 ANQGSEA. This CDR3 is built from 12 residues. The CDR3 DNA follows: TGCAGCGTTCAACTAGTCGGAGACACCATATATTTT. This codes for CSVQLVGDTIYF.

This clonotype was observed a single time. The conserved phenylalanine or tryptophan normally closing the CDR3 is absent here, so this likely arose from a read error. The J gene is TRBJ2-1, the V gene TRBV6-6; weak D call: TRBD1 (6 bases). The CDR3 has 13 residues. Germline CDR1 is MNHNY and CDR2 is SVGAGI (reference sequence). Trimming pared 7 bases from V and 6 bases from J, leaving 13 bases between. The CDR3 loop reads CASTRTAGNEQFS. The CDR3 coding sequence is TGTGCCAGCACCAGGACAGCCGGCAATGAGCAGTTCTCC.